The TCR beta chain described here comes from a study of T cell responses to AZD1222 COVID-19 vaccine. Study results and caveats: A mostly white British donor set with more females was recruited, and clonal diversity was possibly underestimated. Per reports, nearly half of all spike-specific TCRs target regions that are unmutated in variants. Only a handful of AZD1222 recipients tested seropositive at baseline. Across spike, vaccine-associated CD4 TCRs were found, dominant at 160-218 and 743-854.

Note on this clone: Its antigen is undetermined.

V was trimmed by 3 bases and J by 0 bases, leaving 16 bases between them. The CDR3 is 17 amino acids. Germline CDR1 is LNHNV and CDR2 is YYDKDF (reference sequence). TCRdb keeps only in-frame clones here, not all; method: immunoSEQ multiplex PCR. Among 100,000 to 150,000 clones, roughly 90% were seen once, and the ten largest hold 6.3%. The sample consisted of peripheral blood, taken on day 0 of AZD1222 vaccination. The chain recombines TRBV15 with TRBJ2-3, with D perhaps matching TRBD2 (6 bases). This receptor was taken from an adult in good health. For the CDR3, the DNA is TGTGCCACCAGCAGGGTGGGACTTCGCACTAGCACAGATACGCAGTATTTT. It encodes CATSRVGLRTSTDTQYF.